This T cell receptor (beta chain) was profiled in a study of CD8+CD57+ T cells in acquired aplastic anemia. Study-level information: Across the sorted CD4+ and CD8+ cells, DNA amounts averaged around 3.2 ug. Average CD4+ read depth in healthy donors was roughly 10 million reads. Regarding the study as a whole: A significant difference in CD8+ Simpson's diversity between patients and controls was not found. In common between the patients and the controls were some 28 CD8+ CDR3 sequences.

With respect to this clonotype: Antigen: not known.

From germline, CDR1 is KGHDR and CDR2 SFDVKD. Trimming left V 4 bases short and J 14 bases short, with 13 bases between. This CDR3 has 12 residues. The use of genomic DNA as template underpinned the TCR beta VDJ and CDR3 profiling. TCRdb reprocessed the reads via MiXCR and lists one record per CDR3 protein. The repertoire includes about 180,000 distinct CDR3 sequences, approximately 46% of them detected once, and about 2.9% sits in the top ten. The clonotype was recovered from a human donor in good health. The V gene is TRBV24-1, the J gene TRBJ1-4; possible D gene TRBD1, 5 bases. The sequencing sample was made of sorted CD4+, CD8+, or CD8+CD57+ T cells (not recorded which) from PBMCs. This CDR3 is CATSEGHNDLFF. CDR3 nucleotide sequence: TGTGCCACCAGTGAAGGACACAACGATCTGTTTTTT.